The sequence of this T cell receptor (beta chain) was determined in a study of cytomegalovirus exposure and HLA in healthy donors. Study observations and caveats: Among CMV-associated TCR beta chains, most appeared HLA-restricted in a later analysis. CMV antigen specificity was confirmed in vitro for a few CMV-associated chains.

The PCR used 60 Vbeta and 13 Jbeta primers. TCRdb's copy holds only in-frame clones and misses some; the assay was immunoSEQ multiplex PCR. Of about 170,000 clones detected, approximately 80% appear once; the ten largest clones hold approximately 1.2%. The CDR3 totals 16 residues. J was trimmed by 2 bases and V by 2 bases; bases with no gene match: 7. Germline V gene sequence: CDR1 SGHTS, CDR2 YDEGEE. Turning to this clone: The antigen remains unidentified.

The V call is TRBV5-8, the J call TRBJ2-3; 8 bases agree with TRBD2. This receptor was identified in a boy between 2 and 10 years old in good health and CMV-seronegative. The sample consisted of PBMCs. The CDR3 sequence is CASSFLTGGPTDTQYF. As DNA, the CDR3 is TGTGCCAGCAGCTTTTTGACGGGAGGGCCCACAGATACGCAGTATTTT.